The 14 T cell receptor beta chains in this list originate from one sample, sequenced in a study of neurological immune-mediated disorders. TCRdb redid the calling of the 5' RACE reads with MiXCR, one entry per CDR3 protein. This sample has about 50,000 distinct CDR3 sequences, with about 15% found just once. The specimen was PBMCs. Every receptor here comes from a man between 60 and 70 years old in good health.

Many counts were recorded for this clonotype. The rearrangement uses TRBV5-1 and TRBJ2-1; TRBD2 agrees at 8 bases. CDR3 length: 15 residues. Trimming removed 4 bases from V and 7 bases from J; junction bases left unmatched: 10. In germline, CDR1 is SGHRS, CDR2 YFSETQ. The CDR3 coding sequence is TGCGCCAGCAGCCAGCGGGAGAGTTTCTCAAATGAGCAGTTCTTC. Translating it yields CASSQRESFSNEQFF. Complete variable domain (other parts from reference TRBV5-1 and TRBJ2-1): KAGVTQTPRYLIKTRGQQVTLSCSPISGHRSVSWYQQTPGQGLQFLFEYFSETQRNKGNFPGRFSGRQFSNSRSEMNVSTLELGDSALYLCASSQRESFSNEQFFGPGTRLTVL.

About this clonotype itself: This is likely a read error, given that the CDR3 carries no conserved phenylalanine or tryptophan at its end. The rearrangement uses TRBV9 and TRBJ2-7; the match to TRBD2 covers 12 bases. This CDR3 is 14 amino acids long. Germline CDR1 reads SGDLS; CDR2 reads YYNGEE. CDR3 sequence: CASSPGLAGYGQYL. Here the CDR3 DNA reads TGTGCCAGCAGCCCTGGACTAGCGGGGTACGGGCAGTACTTA.

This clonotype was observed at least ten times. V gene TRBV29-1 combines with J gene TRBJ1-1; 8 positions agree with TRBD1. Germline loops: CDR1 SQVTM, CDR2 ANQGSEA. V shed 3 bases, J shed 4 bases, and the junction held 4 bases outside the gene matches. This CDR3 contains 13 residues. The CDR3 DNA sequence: TGCAGCGTTGATGTGACAGGGGCCACTGAAGCTTTCTTT. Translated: CSVDVTGATEAFF.

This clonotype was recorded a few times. CDR3 sequence reads: CASSLGGAHTEAFF. The CDR3 DNA sequence: TGCGCCAGCAGCTTGGGGGGGGCACACACTGAAGCTTTCTTT. The rearrangement links TRBV5-1 to TRBJ1-1; D may be TRBD1 (6 bases). The CDR3 loop spans 14 amino acids. V dropped 0 bases and J dropped 3 bases, with 9 bases sitting between them. Per germline, CDR1 SGHRS and CDR2 YFSETQ. Together with reference TRBV5-1 and TRBJ1-1, the CDR3 gives the full variable domain: KAGVTQTPRYLIKTRGQQVTLSCSPISGHRSVSWYQQTPGQGLQFLFEYFSETQRNKGNFPGRFSGRQFSNSRSEMNVSTLELGDSALYLCASSLGGAHTEAFFGQGTRLTVV.

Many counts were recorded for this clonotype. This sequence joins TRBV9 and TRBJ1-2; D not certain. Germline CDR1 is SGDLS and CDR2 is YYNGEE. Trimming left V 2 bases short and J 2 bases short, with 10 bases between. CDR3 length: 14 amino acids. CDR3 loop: CASSVSRTNYGYTF. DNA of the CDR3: TGTGCCAGCAGCGTGAGCAGGACCAACTATGGCTACACCTTC.

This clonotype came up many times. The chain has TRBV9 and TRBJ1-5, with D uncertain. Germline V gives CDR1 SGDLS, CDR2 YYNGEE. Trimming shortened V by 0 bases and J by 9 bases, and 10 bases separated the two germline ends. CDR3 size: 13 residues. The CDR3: CASSVELGRPQHF. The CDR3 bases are TGTGCCAGCAGCGTAGAGCTGGGCCGGCCCCAGCATTTT.

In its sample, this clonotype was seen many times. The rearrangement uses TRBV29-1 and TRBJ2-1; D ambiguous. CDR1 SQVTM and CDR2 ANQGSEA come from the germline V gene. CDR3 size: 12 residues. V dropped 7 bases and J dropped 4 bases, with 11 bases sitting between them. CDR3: CSAQDAYNEQFF. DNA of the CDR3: TGCAGCGCTCAAGACGCTTACAATGAGCAGTTCTTC.

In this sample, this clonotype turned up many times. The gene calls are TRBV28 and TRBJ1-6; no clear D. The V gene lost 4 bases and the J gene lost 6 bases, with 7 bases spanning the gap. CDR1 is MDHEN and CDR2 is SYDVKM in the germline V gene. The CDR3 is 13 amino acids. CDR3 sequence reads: CASSWQANSPLHF. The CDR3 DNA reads TGTGCCAGCAGTTGGCAGGCTAATTCACCCCTCCACTTT.

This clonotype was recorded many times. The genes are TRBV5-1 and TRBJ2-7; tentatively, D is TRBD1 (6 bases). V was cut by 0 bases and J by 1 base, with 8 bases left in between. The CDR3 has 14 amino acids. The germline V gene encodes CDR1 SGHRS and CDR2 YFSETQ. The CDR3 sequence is CASSLGGGSYEQYF. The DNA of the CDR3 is TGCGCCAGCAGCTTGGGAGGGGGATCCTACGAGCAGTACTTC.

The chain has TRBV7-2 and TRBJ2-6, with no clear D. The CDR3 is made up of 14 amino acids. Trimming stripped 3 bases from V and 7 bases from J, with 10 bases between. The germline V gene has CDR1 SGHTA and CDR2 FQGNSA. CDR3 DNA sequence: TGTGCCAGCAGCTTGGCTTGTCAAGCCAACGTCCTGACTTTC. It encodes CASSLACQANVLTF.

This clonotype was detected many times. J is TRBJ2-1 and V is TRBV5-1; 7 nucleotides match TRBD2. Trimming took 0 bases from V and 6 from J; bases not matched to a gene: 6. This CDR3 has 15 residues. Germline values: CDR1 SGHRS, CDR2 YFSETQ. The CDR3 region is CASSLAGLETNEQFF. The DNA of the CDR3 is TGCGCCAGCAGCTTGGCAGGACTAGAAACCAATGAGCAGTTCTTC.

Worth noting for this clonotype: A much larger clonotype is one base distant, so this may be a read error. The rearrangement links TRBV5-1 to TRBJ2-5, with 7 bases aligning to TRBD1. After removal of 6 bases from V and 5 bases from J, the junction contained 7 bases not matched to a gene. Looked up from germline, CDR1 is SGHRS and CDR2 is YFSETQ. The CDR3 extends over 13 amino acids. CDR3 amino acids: CASTLVQGETQYF. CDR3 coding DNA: TGCGCCAGCACCCTTGTACAGGGGGAGACCCAGTACTTC.

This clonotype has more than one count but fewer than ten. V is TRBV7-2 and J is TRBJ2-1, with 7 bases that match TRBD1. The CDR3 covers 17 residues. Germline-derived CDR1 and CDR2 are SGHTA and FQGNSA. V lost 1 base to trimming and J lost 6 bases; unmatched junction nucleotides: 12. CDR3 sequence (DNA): TGTGCCAGCAGCTTAGTGAGGGGGCGACTTGTGGGCAATGAGCAGTTCTTC. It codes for CASSLVRGRLVGNEQFF. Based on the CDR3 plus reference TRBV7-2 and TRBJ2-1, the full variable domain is GAGVSQSPSNKVTEKGKDVELRCDPISGHTALYWYRQSLGQGLEFLIYFQGNSAPDKSGLPSDRFSAERTGGSVSTLTIQRTQQEDSAVYLCASSLVRGRLVGNEQFFGPGTRLTVL.

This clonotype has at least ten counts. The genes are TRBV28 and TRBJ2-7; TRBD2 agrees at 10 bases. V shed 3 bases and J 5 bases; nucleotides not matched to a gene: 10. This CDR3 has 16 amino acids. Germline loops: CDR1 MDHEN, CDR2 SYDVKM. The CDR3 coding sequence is TGTGCCAGCAGTTTGAGTAGCGGGAGGAAATTCCACGAGCAGTACTTC. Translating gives CASSLSSGRKFHEQYF.